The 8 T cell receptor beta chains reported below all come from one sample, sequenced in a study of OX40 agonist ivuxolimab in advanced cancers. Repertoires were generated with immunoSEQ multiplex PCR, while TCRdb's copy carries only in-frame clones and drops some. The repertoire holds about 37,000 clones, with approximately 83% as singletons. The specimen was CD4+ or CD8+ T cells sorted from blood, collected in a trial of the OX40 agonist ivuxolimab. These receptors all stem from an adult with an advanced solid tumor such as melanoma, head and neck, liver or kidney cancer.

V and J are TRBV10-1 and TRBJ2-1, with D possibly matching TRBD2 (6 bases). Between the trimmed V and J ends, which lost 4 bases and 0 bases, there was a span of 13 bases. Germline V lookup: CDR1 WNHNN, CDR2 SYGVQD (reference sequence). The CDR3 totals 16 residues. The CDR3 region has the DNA TGCGCCAGCAGTGCGGGAAGCGGGCCCTCCTACAATGAGCAGTTCTTC. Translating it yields CASSAGSGPSYNEQFF.

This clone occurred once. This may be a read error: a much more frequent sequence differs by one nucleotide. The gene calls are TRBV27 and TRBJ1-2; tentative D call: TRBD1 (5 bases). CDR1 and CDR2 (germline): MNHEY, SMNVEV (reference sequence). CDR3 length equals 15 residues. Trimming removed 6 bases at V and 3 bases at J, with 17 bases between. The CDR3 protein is CASSPHWGSDYGYTF. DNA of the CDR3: TGTGCCAGCAGCCCACACTGGGGGTCTGACTATGGCTACACCTTC.

The CDR3 coding sequence is TGTGCCAGCAGCCAACACGGGATTCTAAACAATGAGCAGTTCTTC. As protein: CASSQHGILNNEQFF. This sequence joins TRBV4-2 and TRBJ2-1; weak D call: TRBD2 (5 bases). Germline CDR1 and CDR2: LGHNA and YNFKEQ. The CDR3 length is 15 residues. Trimming cost V 2 bases and J 5 bases, with 13 bases left between them.

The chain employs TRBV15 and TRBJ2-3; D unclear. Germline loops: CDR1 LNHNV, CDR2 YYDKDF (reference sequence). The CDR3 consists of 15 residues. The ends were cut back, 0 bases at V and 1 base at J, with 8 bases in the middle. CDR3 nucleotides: TGTGCCACCAGCAGAGAGGGGTGGGGCACAGATACGCAGTATTTT. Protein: CATSREGWGTDTQYF.

The CDR3 region has the DNA TGTGCCAGCAGCTTGGCGGGCCCCTCCTACGAGCAGTACTTC. This codes for CASSLAGPSYEQYF. The rearrangement links TRBV5-4 to TRBJ2-7; D gene uncertain. Germline V gene sequence: CDR1 SGHNT, CDR2 YYREEE (reference sequence). This CDR3 is built from 14 residues. Trimming stripped 0 bases from V and 0 bases from J, with 7 bases between. The full variable domain, completed using reference TRBV5-4 and TRBJ2-7, is ETGVTQSPTHLIKTRGQQVTLRCSSQSGHNTVSWYQQALGQGPQFIFQYYREEENGRGNFPPRFSGLQFPNYSSELNVNALELDDSALYLCASSLAGPSYEQYFGPGTRLTVT.

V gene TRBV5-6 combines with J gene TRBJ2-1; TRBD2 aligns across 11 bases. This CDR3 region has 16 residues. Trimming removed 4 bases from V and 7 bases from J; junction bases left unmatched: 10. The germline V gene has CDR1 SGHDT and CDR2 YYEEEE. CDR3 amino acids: CASSPRLAGLENEQFF. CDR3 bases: TGTGCCAGCAGCCCGAGACTAGCGGGACTAGAGAATGAGCAGTTCTTC.

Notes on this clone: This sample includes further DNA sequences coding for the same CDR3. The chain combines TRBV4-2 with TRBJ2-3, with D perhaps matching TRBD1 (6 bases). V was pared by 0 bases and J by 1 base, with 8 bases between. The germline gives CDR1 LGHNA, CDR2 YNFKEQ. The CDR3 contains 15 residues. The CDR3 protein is CASSQEAGGTDTQYF. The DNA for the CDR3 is TGTGCCAGCAGCCAAGAAGCAGGGGGCACAGATACGCAGTATTTT.

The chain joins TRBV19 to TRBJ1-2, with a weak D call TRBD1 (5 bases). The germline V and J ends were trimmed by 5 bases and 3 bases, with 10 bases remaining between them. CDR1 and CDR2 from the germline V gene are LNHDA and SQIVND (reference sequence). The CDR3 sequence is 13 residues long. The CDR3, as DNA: TGTGCCAGTAGTGGTACAGGAGACTATGGCTACACCTTC. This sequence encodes CASSGTGDYGYTF.